Presented here are 5 T cell receptor beta chains from one specimen sequenced in a study of shared clonotypes between healthy human individuals. Libraries were prepared by immunoSEQ multiplex PCR; TCRdb keeps only in-frame clonotypes and omits some of them. The sample has some 1.5 million clones; over 95% are singletons. Sequenced material: naive CD4+ T cells sorted from blood. Subset indicated: CD45RA+ positively selected. Receptors were obtained from a man between 25 and 39 years old in good health.

This clone was recorded once. This CDR3 is also generated by other DNA sequences in the sample. The rearrangement joins TRBV5-5 to TRBJ2-7; 10 positions match TRBD2. CDR1 is SGHKS, CDR2 YYEKEE, per germline (reference sequence). This CDR3 is built from 14 residues. V lost 2 bases and J lost 2; bases outside the gene matches: 1. DNA of the CDR3: TGTGCCAGCAGCTTCGGACTAGCGGCCTACGAGCAGTACTTC. Translated, it gives CASSFGLAAYEQYF.

This chain joins TRBV7-2 and TRBJ2-7; no clear D. The CDR3 runs to 15 residues. Trimming removed 1 base from V and 3 bases from J, with 13 bases in between. Germline CDR1 is SGHTA and CDR2 is FQGNSA. The CDR3 region has the DNA TGTGCCAGCAGCTTAGGGGTGACATCAATCTACGAGCAGTACTTC. Protein product: CASSLGVTSIYEQYF.

The rearrangement links TRBV11-3 to TRBJ1-1; D perhaps matches TRBD1 (5 bases). Germline CDR1 and CDR2: SGHNT and YENEEA. The CDR3 consists of 14 residues. The V end lost 1 base, the J end lost 0 bases, and 6 bases lay between the germline ends. CDR3 sequence (DNA): TGTGCCAGCAGCTTAGCGGGGGTGAACACTGAAGCTTTCTTT. Its translation: CASSLAGVNTEAFF.

This sequence joins TRBV4-1 and TRBJ2-7, with 10 bases that match TRBD2. V shed 4 bases, J shed 0 bases, and the junction held 12 bases outside the gene matches. The CDR3 is made up of 18 amino acids. Germline CDR1 and CDR2: MGHRA and YSYEKL. The CDR3 coding sequence is TGCGCCAGCAGCCCTCAGGTACTAGCGGGGTCTTTCTCCTACGAGCAGTACTTC. This encodes CASSPQVLAGSFSYEQYF.

The chain has TRBV19 and TRBJ2-5; TRBD1 agrees at 9 bases. Germline-derived CDR1 and CDR2 are LNHDA and SQIVND (reference sequence). The CDR3 contains 14 residues. Trimming cost V 5 bases and J 4 bases; bases outside gene matches: 5. The CDR3 reads CASSPGTGTETQYF. CDR3 in DNA: TGTGCCAGTAGTCCCGGGACAGGGACAGAGACCCAGTACTTC.